What follows is one T cell receptor beta chain and its context. The entry originates in a study of shared T cell receptors in the human thymus. Libraries were prepared by immunoSEQ multiplex PCR; TCRdb keeps only in-frame clonotypes and omits some of them. The table shows roughly 550,000 clones, with approximately 80% occurring only once. Germline values: CDR1 MGHRA, CDR2 YSYEKL. Deletions cut 1 base from V and 4 bases from J, with 14 bases between. This CDR3 comprises 16 residues. The sample also formed part of further work on human thymus T cells. As reported in that work: Donation came from healthy Finnish infants having corrective surgery for congenital heart defects. The study used thymus tissue resected during corrective heart surgery. Blood and thymic repertoires both appeared biased in V and J gene usage. There were highly overlapping thymic repertoires among unrelated individuals, as related research reported.

The sequence derives from a boy under two years old with a congenital heart defect. The source material was thymocytes. This chain uses TRBV4-1 with TRBJ1-3; maybe TRBD1 (6 bases). The CDR3 DNA reads TGCGCCAGCAGCCAAGCTCGGGGACAACCCGGAAACACCATATATTTT. Its protein product is CASSQARGQPGNTIYF.